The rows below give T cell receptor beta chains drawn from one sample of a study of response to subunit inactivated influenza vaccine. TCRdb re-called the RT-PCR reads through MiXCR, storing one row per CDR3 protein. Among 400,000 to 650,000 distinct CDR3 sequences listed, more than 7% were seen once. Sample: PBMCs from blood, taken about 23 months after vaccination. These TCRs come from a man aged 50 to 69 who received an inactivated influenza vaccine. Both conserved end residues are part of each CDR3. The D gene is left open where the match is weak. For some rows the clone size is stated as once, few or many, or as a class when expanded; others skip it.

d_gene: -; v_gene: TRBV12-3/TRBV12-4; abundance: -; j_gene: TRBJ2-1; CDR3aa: CASSLVLGEQFF; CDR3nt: TGTGCCAGCAGTTTGGTTTTGGGCGAGCAGTTCTTC
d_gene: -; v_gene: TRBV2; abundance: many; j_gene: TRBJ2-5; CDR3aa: CASSAVQGTQYF; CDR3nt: TGTGCCAGCAGCGCAGTACAGGGGACCCAGTACTTC
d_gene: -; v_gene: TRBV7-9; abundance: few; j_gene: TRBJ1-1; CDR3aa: CASSVDPYTEAFF; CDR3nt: TGTGCCAGCAGCGTCGACCCGTACACTGAAGCTTTCTTT
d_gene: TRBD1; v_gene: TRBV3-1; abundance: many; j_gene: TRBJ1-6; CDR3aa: CASSHGTGASPLHF; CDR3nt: TGTGCCAGCAGCCACGGGACAGGGGCTTCACCCCTCCACTTT
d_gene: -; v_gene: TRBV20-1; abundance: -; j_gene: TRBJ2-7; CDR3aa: CSARPLTVSSYEQYF; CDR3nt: TGCAGTGCTAGACCCCTTACAGTAAGCTCCTACGAGCAGTACTTC
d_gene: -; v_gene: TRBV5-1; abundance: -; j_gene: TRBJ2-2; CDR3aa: CASSLEARLPNTGELFF; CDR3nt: TGCGCCAGCAGCTTGGAGGCCAGATTACCGAACACCGGGGAGCTGTTTTTT
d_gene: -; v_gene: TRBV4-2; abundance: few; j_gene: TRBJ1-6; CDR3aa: CASSPLDPKDNSPLHF; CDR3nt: TGTGCCAGCAGCCCGTTGGACCCAAAGGATAATTCACCCCTCCACTTT
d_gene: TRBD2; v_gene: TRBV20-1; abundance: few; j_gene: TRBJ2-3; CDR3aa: CSAKAGGRRDTQYF; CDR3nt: TGCAGTGCTAAAGCGGGAGGGCGTCGGGATACGCAGTATTTT
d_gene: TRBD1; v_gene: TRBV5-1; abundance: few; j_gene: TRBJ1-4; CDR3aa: CASSRDRSTNEKLFF; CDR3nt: TGCGCCAGCAGCAGGGACAGGTCGACTAATGAAAAACTGTTTTTT
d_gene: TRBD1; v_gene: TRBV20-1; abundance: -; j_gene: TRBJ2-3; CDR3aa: CSALTRDRGTDTQYF; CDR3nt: TGCAGTGCCCTTACCCGGGACAGGGGAACAGATACGCAGTATTTT
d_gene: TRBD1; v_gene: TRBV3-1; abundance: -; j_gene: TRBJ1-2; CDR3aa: CASNRGRNYGYTF; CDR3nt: TGTGCCAGCAATAGGGGGCGGAACTATGGCTACACCTTC
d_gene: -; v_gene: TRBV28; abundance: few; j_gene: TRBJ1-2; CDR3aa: CASSPASHAYGYTF; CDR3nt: TGTGCCAGCAGCCCCGCGAGCCACGCCTATGGCTACACCTTC
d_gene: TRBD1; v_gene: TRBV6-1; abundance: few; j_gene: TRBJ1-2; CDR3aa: CASSVLDRGNYGYTF; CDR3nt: TGTGCCAGCAGTGTGCTGGACAGGGGGAACTATGGCTACACCTTC
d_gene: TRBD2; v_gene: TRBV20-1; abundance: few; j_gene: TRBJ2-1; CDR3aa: CSARDLAGNNEQFF; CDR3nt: TGCAGTGCTAGAGACCTAGCGGGAAATAATGAGCAGTTCTTC
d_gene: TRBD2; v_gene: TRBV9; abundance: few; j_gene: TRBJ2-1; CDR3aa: CASSAPGTSYNEQFF; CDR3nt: TGTGCCAGCAGCGCCCCCGGGACTAGCTACAATGAGCAGTTCTTC
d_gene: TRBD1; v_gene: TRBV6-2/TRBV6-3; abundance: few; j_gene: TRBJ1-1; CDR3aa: CASSSGQGVAEAFF; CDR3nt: TGTGCCAGCAGCTCCGGACAGGGGGTGGCTGAAGCTTTCTTT
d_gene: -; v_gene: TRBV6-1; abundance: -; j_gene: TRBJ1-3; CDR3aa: CASSEAQGSGNTIYF; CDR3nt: TGTGCCAGCAGTGAAGCGCAGGGTTCTGGAAACACCATATATTTT
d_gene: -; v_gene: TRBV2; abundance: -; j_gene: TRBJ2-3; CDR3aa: CASSEWGWLRGDTQYF; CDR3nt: TGTGCCAGCAGTGAATGGGGTTGGCTGAGAGGAGATACGCAGTATTTT
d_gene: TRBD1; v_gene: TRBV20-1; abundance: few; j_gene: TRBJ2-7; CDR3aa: CSACPINRGNYEQYF; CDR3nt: TGCAGTGCTTGCCCAATAAACAGGGGGAACTACGAGCAGTACTTC
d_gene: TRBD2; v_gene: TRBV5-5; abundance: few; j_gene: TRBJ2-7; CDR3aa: CASSPTTSGGHSYEQYF; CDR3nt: TGTGCCAGCAGCCCCACGACTAGCGGGGGTCACTCCTACGAGCAGTACTTC